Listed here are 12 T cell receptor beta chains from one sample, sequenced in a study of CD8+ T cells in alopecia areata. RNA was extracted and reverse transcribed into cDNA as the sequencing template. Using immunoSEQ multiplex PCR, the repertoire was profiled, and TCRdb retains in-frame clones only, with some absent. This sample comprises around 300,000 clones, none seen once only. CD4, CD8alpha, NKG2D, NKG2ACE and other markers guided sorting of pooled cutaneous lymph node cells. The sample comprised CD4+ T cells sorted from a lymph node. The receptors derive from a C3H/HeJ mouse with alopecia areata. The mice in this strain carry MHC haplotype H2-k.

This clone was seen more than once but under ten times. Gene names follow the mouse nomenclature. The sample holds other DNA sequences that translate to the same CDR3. The CDR3 is CASSDAGQNTEVFF. CDR3 DNA (partial): TGTGCCAGCAGTGATGCTGGACAAAACACA. The V gene is TRBV13-1, the J gene TRBJ1-1; tentatively, D is TRBD1 (5 bases). The read ends 4 residues before the CDR3 terminus; that terminus is restored from the germline J gene. This CDR3 region has 14 residues. Germline V gene lookup returns CDR1 NSHNY and CDR2 SYGAGN. The V end was cut by 0 bases, the J end by 1 base, with 7 bases between.

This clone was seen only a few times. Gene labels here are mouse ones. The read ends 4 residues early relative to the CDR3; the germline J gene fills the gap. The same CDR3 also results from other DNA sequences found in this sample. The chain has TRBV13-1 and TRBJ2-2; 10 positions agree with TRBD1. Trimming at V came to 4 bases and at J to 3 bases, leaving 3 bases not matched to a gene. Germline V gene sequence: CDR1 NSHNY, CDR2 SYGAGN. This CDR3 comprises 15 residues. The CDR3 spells CASSRQGADTGQLYF. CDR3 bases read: TGTGCCAGCAGTCGACAGGGGGCCGACACCGGG.

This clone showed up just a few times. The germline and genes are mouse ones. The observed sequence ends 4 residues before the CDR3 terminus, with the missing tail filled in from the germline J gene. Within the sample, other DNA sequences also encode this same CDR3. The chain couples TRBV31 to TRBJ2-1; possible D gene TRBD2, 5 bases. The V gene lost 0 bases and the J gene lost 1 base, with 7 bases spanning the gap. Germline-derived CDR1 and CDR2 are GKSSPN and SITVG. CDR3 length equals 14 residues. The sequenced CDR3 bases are TGTGCCTGGAGTCTGTGGGGAAACTATGCT. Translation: CAWSLWGNYA. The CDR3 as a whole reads CAWSLWGNYAEQFF. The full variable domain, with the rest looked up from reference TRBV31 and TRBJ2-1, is AQTIHQWPVAEIKAVGSPLSLGCTIKGKSSPNLYWYWQATGGTLQQLFYSITVGQVESVVQLNLSASRPKDDQFILSTEKLLLSHSGFYLCAWSLWGNYAEQFFGPGTRLTVL.

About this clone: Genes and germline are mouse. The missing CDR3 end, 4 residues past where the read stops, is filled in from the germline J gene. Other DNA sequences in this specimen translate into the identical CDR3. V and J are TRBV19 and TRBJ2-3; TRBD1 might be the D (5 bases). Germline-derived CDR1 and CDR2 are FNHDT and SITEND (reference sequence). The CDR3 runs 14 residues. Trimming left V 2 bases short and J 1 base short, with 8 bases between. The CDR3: CASSIQGRAETLYF. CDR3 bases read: TGTGCCAGCAGTATCCAGGGCCGTGCAGAA.

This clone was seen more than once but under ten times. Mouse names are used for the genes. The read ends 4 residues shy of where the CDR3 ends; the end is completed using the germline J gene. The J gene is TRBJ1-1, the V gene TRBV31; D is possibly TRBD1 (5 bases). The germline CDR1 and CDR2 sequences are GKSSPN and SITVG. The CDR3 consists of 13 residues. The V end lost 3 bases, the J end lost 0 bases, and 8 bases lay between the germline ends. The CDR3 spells CAWRGRANTEVFF. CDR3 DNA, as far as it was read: TGTGCCTGGAGAGGCAGGGCAAACACA.

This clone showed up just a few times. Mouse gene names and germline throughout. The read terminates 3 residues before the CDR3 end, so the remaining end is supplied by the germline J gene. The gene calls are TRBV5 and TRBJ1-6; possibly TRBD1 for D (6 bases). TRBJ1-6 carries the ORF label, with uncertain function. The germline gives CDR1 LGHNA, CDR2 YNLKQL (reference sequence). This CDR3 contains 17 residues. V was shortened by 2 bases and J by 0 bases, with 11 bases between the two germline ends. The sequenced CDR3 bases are TGTGCCAGCAGCCAACAAAACAGGGTTTCCTATAATTCGCCC. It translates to CASSQQNRVSYNSP. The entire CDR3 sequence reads CASSQQNRVSYNSPLYF.

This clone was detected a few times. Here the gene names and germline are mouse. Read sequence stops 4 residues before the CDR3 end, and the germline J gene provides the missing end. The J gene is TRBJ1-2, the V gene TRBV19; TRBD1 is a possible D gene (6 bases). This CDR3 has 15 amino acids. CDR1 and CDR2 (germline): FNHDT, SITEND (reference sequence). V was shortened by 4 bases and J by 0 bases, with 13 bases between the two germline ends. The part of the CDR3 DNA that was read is TGTGCCAGCAGTCACGCCGGGACAACAAACTCC. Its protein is CASSHAGTTNS. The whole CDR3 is CASSHAGTTNSDYTF.

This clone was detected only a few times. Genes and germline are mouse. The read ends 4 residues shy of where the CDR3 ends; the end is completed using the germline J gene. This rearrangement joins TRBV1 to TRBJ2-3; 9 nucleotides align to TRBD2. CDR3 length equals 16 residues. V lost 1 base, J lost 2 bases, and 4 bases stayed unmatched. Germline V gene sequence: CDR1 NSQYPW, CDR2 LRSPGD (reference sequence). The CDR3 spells CTCSAGLGDVAETLYF. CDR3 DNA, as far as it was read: TGCACCTGCAGTGCAGGACTGGGGGATGTTGCAGAA. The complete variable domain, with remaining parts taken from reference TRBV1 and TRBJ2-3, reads VTLLEQNPRWRLVPRGQAVNLRCILKNSQYPWMSWYQQDLQKQLQWLFTLRSPGDKEVKSLPGADYLATRVTDTELRLQVANMSQGRTLYCTCSAGLGDVAETLYFGSGTRLTVL.

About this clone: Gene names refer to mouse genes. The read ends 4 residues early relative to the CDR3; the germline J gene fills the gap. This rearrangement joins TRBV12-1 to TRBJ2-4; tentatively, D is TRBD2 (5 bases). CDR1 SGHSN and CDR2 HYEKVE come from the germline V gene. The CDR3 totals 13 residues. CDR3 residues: CASSLVGRNTLYF. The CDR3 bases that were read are TGTGCCAGCTCTCTTGTGGGGAGAAAC.

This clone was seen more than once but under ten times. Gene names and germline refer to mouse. The CDR3 sequence is CAWSPPGGPTGQLYF. Partial CDR3 DNA: TGTGCCTGGAGTCCGCCTGGGGGCCCCACCGGG. V gene TRBV31 combines with J gene TRBJ2-2; perhaps TRBD2 as D (7 bases). The read terminates 4 residues ahead of where the CDR3 ends, so the germline J gene completes it. The germline V gene has CDR1 GKSSPN and CDR2 SITVG. This CDR3 region has 15 residues. V lost 1 base and J lost 4, with 13 bases in between.

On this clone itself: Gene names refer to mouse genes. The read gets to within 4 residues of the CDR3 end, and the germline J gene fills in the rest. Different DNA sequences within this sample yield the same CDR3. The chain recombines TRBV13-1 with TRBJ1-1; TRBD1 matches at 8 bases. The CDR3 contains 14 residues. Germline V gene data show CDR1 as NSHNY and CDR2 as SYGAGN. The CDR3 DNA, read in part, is TGTGCCAGCAGTGGGGCCGGGACAGGAACA. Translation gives CASSGAGTGT. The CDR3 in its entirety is CASSGAGTGTEVFF.

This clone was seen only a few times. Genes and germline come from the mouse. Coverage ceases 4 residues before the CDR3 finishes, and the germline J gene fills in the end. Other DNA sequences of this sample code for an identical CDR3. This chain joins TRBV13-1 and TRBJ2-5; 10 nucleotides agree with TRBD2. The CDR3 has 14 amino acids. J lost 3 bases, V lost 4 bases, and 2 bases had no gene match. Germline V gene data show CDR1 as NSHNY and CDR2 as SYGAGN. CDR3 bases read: TGTGCCAGCAGTCTGGACTGGGGGCAAGAC. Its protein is CASSLDWGQD. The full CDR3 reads CASSLDWGQDTQYF.